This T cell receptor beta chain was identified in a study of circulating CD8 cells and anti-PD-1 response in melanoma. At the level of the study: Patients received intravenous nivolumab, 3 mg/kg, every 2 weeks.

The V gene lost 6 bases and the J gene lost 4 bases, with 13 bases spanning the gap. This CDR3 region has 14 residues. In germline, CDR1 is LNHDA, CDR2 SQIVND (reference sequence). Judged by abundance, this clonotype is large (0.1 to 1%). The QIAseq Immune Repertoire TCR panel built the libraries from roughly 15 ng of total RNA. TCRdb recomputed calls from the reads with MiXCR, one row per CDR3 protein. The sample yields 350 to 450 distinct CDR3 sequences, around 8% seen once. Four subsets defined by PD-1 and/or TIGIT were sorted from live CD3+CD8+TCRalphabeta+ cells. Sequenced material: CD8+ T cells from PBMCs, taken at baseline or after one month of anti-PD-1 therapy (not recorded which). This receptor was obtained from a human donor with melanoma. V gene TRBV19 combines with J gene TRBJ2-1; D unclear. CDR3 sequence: CASSGPGDYNEQFF. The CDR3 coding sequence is TGTGCCAGTAGCGGGCCGGGTGATTACAATGAGCAGTTCTTC.